The rows below give T cell receptor beta chains drawn from one sample of a study of T cell clones after liver transplantation. Measured with immunoSEQ multiplex PCR; TCRdb has only the in-frame clones, and not every one. The table has 55,000 to 75,000 clones, approximately 92% seen once; the top ten hold 0.8% to 1%. Sequences were derived from CD4+ T cells from blood, sampled 25 months after liver transplant. These receptors all stem from a human patient who received a liver transplant. Some T cells may have originated in the graft donor. Each CDR3 is given with its conserved first and last residue. Each record gives: V gene, J gene, clone size, D gene, CDR3 DNA, CDR3 protein. D genes are given only for firm matches. Where a row states a size, it is once, few, many or the class of an expanded clone; other rows omit it.

TRBV6-5	TRBJ2-7	-	-	TGTGCCAGCAGTCAACGGGGGCAGGTCGAGCAGTACTTC	CASSQRGQVEQYF
TRBV5-6	TRBJ2-7	-	-	TGTGCCAGCAGCTTGGTGGGACAAGCCTACGAGCAGTACTTC	CASSLVGQAYEQYF
TRBV7-3	TRBJ2-1	-	-	TGTGCCAGCAGCTTGAAGAGCTCCTACAATGAGCAGTTCTTC	CASSLKSSYNEQFF
TRBV4-1	TRBJ1-3	-	-	TGCGCCAGCAGCCAAGAAGTTAACAGGGTACCCGGAAACACCATATATTTT	CASSQEVNRVPGNTIYF
TRBV19	TRBJ2-7	-	-	TGTGCCAGTAGTATAGGAAGGGGTAACTACGAGCAGTACTTC	CASSIGRGNYEQYF
TRBV11-3	TRBJ1-3	-	-	TGTGCCAGCAGCTTAGAGGCAGGGGCCGGAAACACCATATATTTT	CASSLEAGAGNTIYF
TRBV5-1	TRBJ1-4	once	-	TGCGCCAGCAGCTCCGCCGGGACGGGTGAAAAACTGTTTTTT	CASSSAGTGEKLFF
TRBV11-3	TRBJ2-7	once	-	TGTGCCAGCAGCTTGAGGTGGGGGCGCGAGCAGTACTTC	CASSLRWGREQYF
TRBV9	TRBJ2-1	-	TRBD2	TGTGCCAGCAGCGAGCAGACTAGCGTCGGGGAGCAGTTCTTC	CASSEQTSVGEQFF
TRBV15	TRBJ2-1	-	-	TGTGCCACCAGCTCCCAAAGGGCTGAGCAGTTCTTC	CATSSQRAEQFF
TRBV7-3	TRBJ2-7	-	-	TGTGCCAGCAGCCCAAACCCCGGGGGCGAGCAGTACTTC	CASSPNPGGEQYF
TRBV7-2	TRBJ1-5	-	-	TGTGCCAGCAGCTTAAGGGCAGGCAGTGATCAGCCCCAGCATTTT	CASSLRAGSDQPQHF
TRBV11-3	TRBJ2-7	-	TRBD2	TGTGCCAGCAGCACGAGCGGGAGAATCCCCCACGAGCAGTACTTC	CASSTSGRIPHEQYF
TRBV7-8	TRBJ2-7	-	TRBD1	TGTGCCAGCACCACAGGGGGCTCAACCTACGAGCAGTACTTC	CASTTGGSTYEQYF
TRBV29-1	TRBJ2-3	-	-	TGCAGCTCCCAGGACCCCTCGGATACGCAGTATTTT	CSSQDPSDTQYF
TRBV6-6	TRBJ2-1	-	-	TGTGCCAGCAGTTACGCCCTTCCTGGTGAGCAGTTCTTC	CASSYALPGEQFF
TRBV19	TRBJ1-5	-	-	TGTGCCAGTAGTATCTCCTTATCGTGGACCAATCAGCCCCAGCATTTT	CASSISLSWTNQPQHF
TRBV2	TRBJ2-7	-	TRBD1	TGTGCCAGCAGCGATACCGGGACAGTCTCCTACGAGCAGTACTTC	CASSDTGTVSYEQYF
TRBV28	TRBJ2-3	-	TRBD2	TGTGCCAGCAGTTTGGCTAGCGGGACCTATACGCAGTATTTT	CASSLASGTYTQYF
TRBV28	TRBJ2-7	once	TRBD1	TGTGCCAGCAGTTCCCCCCTTCGGACAGGGGCCTCCTACGAGCAGTACTTC	CASSSPLRTGASYEQYF
TRBV28	TRBJ2-1	-	TRBD2	TGTGCCAGCAGCAGGGCTTCTTGGGGACTAGCGGCTCGAAGTGGGGATGAGCAGTTCTTC	CASSRASWGLAARSGDEQFF
TRBV28	TRBJ1-4	-	-	TGTGCCAGCAGTGACCCGGGGAGGACTAATGAAAAACTGTTTTTT	CASSDPGRTNEKLFF
TRBV6-6	TRBJ2-7	-	TRBD2	TGTGCCGCGGGGGACGAGCAGTACTTC	CAAGDEQYF
TRBV25-1	TRBJ1-1	-	TRBD1	TGTGCCAGCAGTGAAGCGGACAGGGGGCCCCGGATTGAAGCTTTCTTT	CASSEADRGPRIEAFF
TRBV19	TRBJ2-7	-	TRBD1	TGTGCCAGTAGCCGCGACAGGGGGCGCGTTAACGAGCAGTACTTC	CASSRDRGRVNEQYF
TRBV25-1	TRBJ2-1	once	-	TGTGCCAGCGGTACGTCCTATATTCGGACAGGGAGGGACAATGAGCAGTTCTTC	CASGTSYIRTGRDNEQFF
TRBV7-2	TRBJ2-3	-	-	TGTGCCAGCAGCCGCGGACCGCTAATCAGCACAGATACGCAGTATTTT	CASSRGPLISTDTQYF